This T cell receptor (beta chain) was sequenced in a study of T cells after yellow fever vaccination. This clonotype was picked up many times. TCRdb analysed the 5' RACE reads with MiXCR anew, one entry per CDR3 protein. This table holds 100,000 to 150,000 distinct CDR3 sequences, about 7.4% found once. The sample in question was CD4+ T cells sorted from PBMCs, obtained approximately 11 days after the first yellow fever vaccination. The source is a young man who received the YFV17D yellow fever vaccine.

This chain's CDR3 is CASSSPAGTGGSGTEAFF. The CDR3 region has the DNA TGTGCCAGCAGTTCGCCCGCCGGGACAGGGGGATCGGGGACTGAAGCTTTCTTT. This sequence joins TRBV6-2 or TRBV6-3 and TRBJ1-1, with 11 bases identical to TRBD1. The CDR3 length is 18 residues. Germline values: CDR1 MNHEY, CDR2 SVGEGT. Trimming took 4 bases from V and 5 from J; bases not matched to a gene: 15.